Below, one TCR beta chain is given with its context. One end of the junction is discordant with germline, which a read error may explain. This study enrolled people aged about 18 to 100 from about two dozen US geographic areas. The CDR3 extends over 14 amino acids. Per germline, CDR1 SEHNR and CDR2 FQNEAQ (reference sequence). The data are from a study of blood T cell repertoires in COVID-19. Study background: Italy, Spain and the United States were the sources of the convalescent and acute COVID-19 samples. PBMCs, B-cell-depleted T cells, or T cells provided the cDNA or gDNA that made up the material.

Produced via immunoSEQ multiplex PCR; TCRdb's table is partial and in-frame only. This sample has over 200,000 clones, with approximately 85% found just once. The sample consisted of PBMCs or T cells enriched from blood (not recorded which). This sequence was found in a woman in her forties or fifties who had recovered from COVID-19. The chain has TRBV7-9 and TRBJ1-2, with unresolved D. The DNA of the CDR3 is TGTGCCAGCAGCCTAGCACCCGCCTCGAGGGGCTACACCTTC. Its protein is CASSLAPASRGYTF.